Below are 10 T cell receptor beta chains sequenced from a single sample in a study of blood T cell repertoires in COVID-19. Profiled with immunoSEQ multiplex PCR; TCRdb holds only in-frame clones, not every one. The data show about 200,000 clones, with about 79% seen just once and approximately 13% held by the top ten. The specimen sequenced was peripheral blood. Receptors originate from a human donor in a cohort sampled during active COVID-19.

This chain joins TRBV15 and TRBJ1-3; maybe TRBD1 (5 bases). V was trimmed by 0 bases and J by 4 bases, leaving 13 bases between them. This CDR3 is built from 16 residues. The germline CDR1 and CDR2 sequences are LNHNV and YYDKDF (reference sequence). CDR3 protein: CATSRDAGLNGNTIYF. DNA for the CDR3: TGTGCCACCAGCAGAGACGCAGGGCTAAACGGAAACACCATATATTTT.

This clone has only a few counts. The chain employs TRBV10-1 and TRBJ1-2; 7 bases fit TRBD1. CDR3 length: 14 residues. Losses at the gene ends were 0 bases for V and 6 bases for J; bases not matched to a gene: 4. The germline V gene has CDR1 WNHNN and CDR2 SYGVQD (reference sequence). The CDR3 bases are TGCGCCAGCAGTGAGTCGACAGGGTCGGATGGCTACACCTTC. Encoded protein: CASSESTGSDGYTF.

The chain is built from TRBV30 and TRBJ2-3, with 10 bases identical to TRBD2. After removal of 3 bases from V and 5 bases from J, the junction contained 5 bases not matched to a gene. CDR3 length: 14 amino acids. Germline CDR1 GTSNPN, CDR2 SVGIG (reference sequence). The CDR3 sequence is CAWRPSGRIDTQYF. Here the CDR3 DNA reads TGTGCCTGGAGACCTAGCGGGAGAATAGATACGCAGTATTTT.

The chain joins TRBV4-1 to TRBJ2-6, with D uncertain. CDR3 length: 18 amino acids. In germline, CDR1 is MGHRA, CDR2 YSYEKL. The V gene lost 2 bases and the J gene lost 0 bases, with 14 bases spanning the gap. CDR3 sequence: CASSQLNRPPSGANVLTF. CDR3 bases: TGCGCCAGCAGCCAACTAAACCGCCCCCCCTCTGGGGCCAACGTCCTGACTTTC.

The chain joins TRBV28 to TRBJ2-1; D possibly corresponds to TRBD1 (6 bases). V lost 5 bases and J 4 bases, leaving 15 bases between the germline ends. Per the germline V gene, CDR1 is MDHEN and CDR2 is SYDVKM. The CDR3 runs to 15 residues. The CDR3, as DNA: TGTGCCAGCAGTACTCCTCGGACAGTTTACAATGAGCAGTTCTTC. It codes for CASSTPRTVYNEQFF.

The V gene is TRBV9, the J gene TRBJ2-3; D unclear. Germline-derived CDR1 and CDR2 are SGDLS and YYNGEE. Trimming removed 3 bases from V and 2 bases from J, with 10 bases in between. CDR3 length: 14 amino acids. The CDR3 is CASSALSDTDTQYF. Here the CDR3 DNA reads TGTGCCAGCAGCGCCCTGTCAGACACAGATACGCAGTATTTT.

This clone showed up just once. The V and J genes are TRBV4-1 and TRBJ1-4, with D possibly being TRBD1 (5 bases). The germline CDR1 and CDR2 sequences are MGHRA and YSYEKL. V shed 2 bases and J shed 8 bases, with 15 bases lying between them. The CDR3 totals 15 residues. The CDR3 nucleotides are TGCGCCAGCAGCCAACGGGGGGGAGTTTACGAAAAACTGTTTTTT. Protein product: CASSQRGGVYEKLFF.

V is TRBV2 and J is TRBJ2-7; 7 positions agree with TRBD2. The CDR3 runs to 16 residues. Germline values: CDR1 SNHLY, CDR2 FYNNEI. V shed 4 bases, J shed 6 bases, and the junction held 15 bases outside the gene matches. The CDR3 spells CASSGQASGTLGEQYF. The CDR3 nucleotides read TGTGCCAGCAGTGGTCAGGCTAGCGGAACCCTGGGCGAGCAGTACTTC.

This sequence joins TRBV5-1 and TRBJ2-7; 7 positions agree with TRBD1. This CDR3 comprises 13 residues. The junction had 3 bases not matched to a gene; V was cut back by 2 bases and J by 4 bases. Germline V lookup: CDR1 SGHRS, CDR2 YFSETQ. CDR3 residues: CASSLHRGYEQYF. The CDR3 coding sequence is TGCGCCAGCAGCTTACACAGGGGATACGAGCAGTACTTC.

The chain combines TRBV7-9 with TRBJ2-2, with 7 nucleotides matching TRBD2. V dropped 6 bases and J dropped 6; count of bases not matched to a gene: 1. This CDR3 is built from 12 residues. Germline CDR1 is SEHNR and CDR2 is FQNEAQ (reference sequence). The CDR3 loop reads CASRSGAGELFF. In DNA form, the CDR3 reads TGTGCCAGCAGAAGCGGGGCCGGGGAGCTGTTTTTT.